Here is one T cell receptor beta chain with its context. Antigen unknown. The source of the sample is a study of shared clonotypes between healthy human individuals. In the study overall: CD4 naive and CD4 memory each took three plates per donor, while CD8 naive took two and CD8 memory one.

Trimming shortened V by 2 bases and J by 1 base, and 14 bases separated the two germline ends. Germline V gives CDR1 SGHVS, CDR2 FNYEAQ. This CDR3 contains 16 residues. Here immunoSEQ multiplex PCR was the method, and the copy in TCRdb shows in-frame clones only, minus some. The sample carries about 2 million clones, less than 95% recorded once. Study-level points and caveats: Among donors, sharing of clonotypes was expected to be affected by sequencing depth.

Naive CD8 cells comprised CD45RO-negative, CCR7-positively selected cells, excluding terminally differentiated effector memory CD45RA+ cells. This clonotype was sampled from a young man in good health. The sequencing sample was made of naive CD8+ T cells sorted from blood. V is TRBV7-6 and J is TRBJ2-5, with D perhaps TRBD1 (6 bases). The CDR3, as DNA: TGTGCCAGCAGCTTACCATGGATGGGGGCCCAAGAGACCCAGTACTTC. This sequence encodes CASSLPWMGAQETQYF.